The 28 T cell receptor beta chains given below trace back to one sample, sequenced in a study of blood T cell repertoires in COVID-19. The assay was immunoSEQ multiplex PCR, and TCRdb's table has in-frame clones only and misses some. The repertoire holds some 220,000 clones, with about 85% as singletons. The sequenced sample was peripheral blood. Receptor source: a man in his fifties or sixties who had recovered from COVID-19.

The gene calls are TRBV5-8 and TRBJ2-3; 11 nucleotides align to TRBD2. This CDR3 comprises 16 residues. Germline CDR1 and CDR2: SGHTS and YDEGEE. J gave up 2 bases and V 4 bases, and 6 bases lay outside the gene matches. CDR3 sequence reads: CASSAGLAVDTDTQYF. The CDR3 nucleotides read TGTGCCAGCAGCGCGGGACTAGCGGTTGACACAGATACGCAGTATTTT.

The genes are TRBV27 and TRBJ2-7; a weak D match, TRBD2 (5 bases). The CDR3 covers 14 residues. The V end lost 4 bases, the J end lost 0 bases, and 10 bases lay between the germline ends. CDR1 and CDR2 from the germline V gene are MNHEY and SMNVEV (reference sequence). This chain's CDR3 is CASSSLLDSYEQYF. CDR3 nucleotides: TGTGCCAGCAGTTCCTTACTAGACTCCTACGAGCAGTACTTC.

V is TRBV2 and J is TRBJ2-7; no clear D. Germline CDR1 and CDR2: SNHLY and FYNNEI. Deletions cut 2 bases from V and 0 bases from J, with 17 bases between. The CDR3 spans 17 residues. Here the CDR3 DNA reads TGTGCCAGCAGTGAAAGTGTACTGACATTATCCTCCTACGAGCAGTACTTC. The encoded protein is CASSESVLTLSSYEQYF.

This clone was seen just once. The chain links TRBV27 to TRBJ2-5; 10 nucleotides match TRBD1. Trimming took 4 bases from V and 5 from J; bases not matched to a gene: 7. The length of the CDR3 is 15 residues. In germline, CDR1 is MNHEY, CDR2 SMNVEV (reference sequence). The CDR3: CASSSSTGGRETQYF. CDR3 in DNA: TGTGCCAGCAGTTCCTCGACAGGGGGCCGTGAGACCCAGTACTTC.

The chain combines TRBV7-2 with TRBJ1-1, with TRBD1 identical over 9 bases. From germline, CDR1 is SGHTA and CDR2 FQGNSA. J lost 4 bases, V lost 4 bases, and 4 bases had no gene match. The CDR3 has 14 residues. The CDR3 is CASSSRQGGTEAFF. The CDR3 DNA follows: TGTGCCAGCAGCTCCCGACAGGGGGGCACTGAAGCTTTCTTT.

This sequence joins TRBV19 and TRBJ1-1; D uncertain. CDR1 is LNHDA, CDR2 SQIVND, per germline (reference sequence). The ends were cut back, 1 base at V and 1 base at J, with 7 bases in the middle. The CDR3 runs to 14 residues. DNA for the CDR3: TGTGCCAGTAGTATAGGGCAGCGGAACACTGAAGCTTTCTTT. Amino acids: CASSIGQRNTEAFF.

This chain links TRBV5-5 with TRBJ2-2, with TRBD2 matching over 12 bases. The germline V gene encodes CDR1 SGHKS and CDR2 YYEKEE (reference sequence). This CDR3 region has 17 residues. V was clipped by 2 bases and J by 3 bases; unmatched bases: 5. The CDR3: CASSFRGTSGYTGELFF. CDR3 bases: TGTGCCAGCAGCTTCCGAGGGACTAGCGGGTACACCGGGGAGCTGTTTTTT.

This clone was picked up one time. This chain links TRBV27 with TRBJ2-7; 9 nucleotides agree with TRBD2. The germline V gene has CDR1 MNHEY and CDR2 SMNVEV (reference sequence). The CDR3 is 15 amino acids. Trimming took 5 bases from V and 2 from J; bases not matched to a gene: 7. The chain's CDR3 is CASSPQGLAAYEQYF. The CDR3 DNA is TGTGCCAGCAGTCCACAGGGACTAGCCGCCTACGAGCAGTACTTC.

The V call is TRBV5-4, the J call TRBJ2-5; 12 bases agree with TRBD2. With V trimmed by 0 bases and J by 1 base, 4 bases remained unmatched. The CDR3 sequence is 17 residues long. The germline V gene has CDR1 SGHNT and CDR2 YYREEE (reference sequence). CDR3 loop: CASSLVRLAGVQETQYF. As DNA, the CDR3 is TGTGCCAGCAGCTTGGTGAGACTAGCGGGAGTCCAAGAGACCCAGTACTTC.

V usage is TRBV28 and J usage is TRBJ1-3; 8 bases map to TRBD1. V lost 4 bases and J lost 3; bases outside the gene matches: 8. CDR3 size: 16 residues. CDR1 and CDR2 (germline): MDHEN, SYDVKM. In nucleotides, the CDR3 is TGTGCCAGCAGTTCCAATGGCAGGGGGCTTGGAAACACCATATATTTT. Amino acids: CASSSNGRGLGNTIYF.

The rearrangement joins TRBV27 to TRBJ2-5, with no clear D. This CDR3 is 14 amino acids long. From germline, CDR1 is MNHEY and CDR2 SMNVEV (reference sequence). V was cut by 0 bases and J by 2 bases, with 7 bases left in between. The CDR3 sequence: CASSLSTRQETQYF. For the CDR3, the DNA is TGTGCCAGCAGTTTATCGACCAGGCAAGAGACCCAGTACTTC.

This chain joins TRBV2 and TRBJ1-5; D uncertain. Trimming took off 3 bases at V and 2 bases at J, with 17 bases between the two ends. Germline lookup yields CDR1 SNHLY and CDR2 FYNNEI. This CDR3 spans 17 amino acids. CDR3 DNA sequence: TGTGCCAGCAGTGAGATAGTTAGTGGTTTTGGCAATCAGCCCCAGCATTTT. The encoded protein is CASSEIVSGFGNQPQHF.

This clone was seen just once. The chain combines TRBV30 with TRBJ2-5; perhaps TRBD2 as D (5 bases). CDR1 and CDR2 (germline): GTSNPN, SVGIG (reference sequence). The CDR3 runs to 14 residues. The V and J ends lost 2 bases and 5 bases respectively, with 15 bases between them. The CDR3 spells CAWSTANGLETQYF. The CDR3, as DNA: TGTGCCTGGAGTACAGCAAATGGACTGGAGACCCAGTACTTC.

The table lists this clone with a count of one. The rearrangement uses TRBV2 and TRBJ1-2, with D hard to call. This CDR3 has 12 amino acids. CDR1 and CDR2 from the germline V gene are SNHLY and FYNNEI. The germline V and J ends were trimmed by 7 bases and 8 bases, with 14 bases remaining between them. For the CDR3, the DNA is TGTGCCAGCAAGTCGGACTCACCGGGCTACACCTTC. Encoded protein: CASKSDSPGYTF.

J is TRBJ2-7 and V is TRBV5-1, with 7 positions matching TRBD1. Germline CDR1 is SGHRS and CDR2 is YFSETQ. The CDR3 runs to 15 residues. With 0 bases clipped from V and 1 base from J, the junction kept 4 bases outside the gene matches. The CDR3 region is CASSLATGSSYEQYF. Here the CDR3 DNA reads TGCGCCAGCAGCTTGGCGACAGGGAGTTCCTACGAGCAGTACTTC.

The chain employs TRBV30 and TRBJ1-5; the D is unclear. The germline V and J ends were trimmed by 5 bases and 0 bases, with 8 bases remaining between them. The CDR3 consists of 13 residues. The V gene's germline CDR1 is GTSNPN and CDR2 SVGIG (reference sequence). The CDR3 nucleotides read TGTGCCTGGGGAGGTCATAGCAATCAGCCCCAGCATTTT. This codes for CAWGGHSNQPQHF.

This clone occurred once. This chain connects TRBV25-1 to TRBJ2-3, with 9 positions matching TRBD2. The CDR3 spans 16 residues. V trimming: 2 bases; J trimming: 6 bases; junction bases outside the gene matches: 9. Germline values: CDR1 MGHDK, CDR2 SYGVNS. The CDR3 sequence is CASSEGIAGAADTQYF. CDR3 nucleotide sequence: TGTGCCAGCAGTGAAGGAATAGCGGGGGCAGCGGATACGCAGTATTTT.

J is TRBJ2-7 and V is TRBV19, with D possibly being TRBD2 (5 bases). V lost 3 bases, J lost 6 bases, and 15 bases lay in between. This CDR3 has 14 amino acids. Germline-derived CDR1 and CDR2 are LNHDA and SQIVND (reference sequence). CDR3 region: CASSIAGFKVEQYF. DNA of the CDR3: TGTGCCAGTAGTATCGCGGGTTTTAAGGTCGAGCAGTACTTC.

J is TRBJ2-3 and V is TRBV5-1, with 11 bases lining up with TRBD2. Germline V CDR1 and CDR2: SGHRS, YFSETQ. This CDR3 comprises 17 residues. After removal of 0 bases from V and 4 bases from J, the junction contained 7 bases not matched to a gene. For the CDR3, the DNA is TGCGCCAGCAGCTTGGGTGTTAGCGGGAGGGTTGCAGATACGCAGTATTTT. Its protein product is CASSLGVSGRVADTQYF.

This clone appeared a few times. The chain combines TRBV28 with TRBJ2-1, with 9 bases fitting TRBD2. Germline V CDR1 and CDR2: MDHEN, SYDVKM. The CDR3 runs to 14 residues. V was clipped by 7 bases and J by 7 bases; unmatched bases: 8. The CDR3 sequence is CASIGIAGVNEQFF. The CDR3 DNA sequence: TGTGCCAGCATCGGGATAGCGGGAGTTAATGAGCAGTTCTTC.

The J gene is TRBJ2-5, the V gene TRBV29-1, with D possibly matching TRBD2 (6 bases). V gave up 1 base and J gave up 4 bases, with 22 bases separating them. In germline, CDR1 is SQVTM, CDR2 ANQGSEA. There are 17 residues in the CDR3. CDR3 residues: CSVEVVGREVLLETQYF. CDR3 in DNA: TGCAGCGTTGAAGTAGTGGGCAGGGAGGTGTTATTAGAGACCCAGTACTTC. Together with reference TRBV29-1 and TRBJ2-5, the CDR3 gives the full variable domain: SAVISQKPSRDICQRGTSLTIQCQVDSQVTMMFWYRQQPGQSLTLIATANQGSEATYESGFVIDKFPISRPNLTFSTLTVSNMSPEDSSIYLCSVEVVGREVLLETQYFGPGTRLLVL.

The rearrangement uses TRBV19 and TRBJ1-6; TRBD1 matches 7 bases. The V and J ends lost 5 bases and 4 bases, in that order; junction bases with no gene match: 2. The CDR3 sequence is 14 residues long. Germline loops: CDR1 LNHDA, CDR2 SQIVND (reference sequence). The CDR3 nucleotides are TGTGCCAGTAGTCCGGGACAGTATAATTCACCCCTCCACTTT. Translated, it gives CASSPGQYNSPLHF.

The gene calls are TRBV5-4 and TRBJ1-6, with TRBD1 as a possible D gene (5 bases). In germline, CDR1 is SGHNT, CDR2 YYREEE (reference sequence). V lost 5 bases and J lost 7, with 16 bases in between. The CDR3 sequence is 15 residues long. The CDR3 nucleotides read TGTGCCAGCAGTATAACGCGGGACGGCAATTCACCCCTCCACTTT. Protein sequence: CASSITRDGNSPLHF.

This clone is termed medium-sized. This chain uses TRBV13 with TRBJ2-5; the match to TRBD1 covers 10 bases. V dropped 5 bases and J dropped 7; count of bases not matched to a gene: 10. Germline values: CDR1 PRHDT, CDR2 FYEKMQ (reference sequence). The CDR3 sequence is 15 residues long. CDR3: CASSPSGTGVRTQYF. CDR3 in DNA: TGTGCCAGCAGCCCGTCCGGGACAGGGGTGCGGACCCAGTACTTC.

The J gene is TRBJ1-6, the V gene TRBV19; D unresolved. Germline V gives CDR1 LNHDA, CDR2 SQIVND (reference sequence). V shed 6 bases and J shed 0 bases, with 15 bases lying between them. The CDR3 length is 17 residues. DNA of the CDR3: TGTGCCAGTAGAAAGACGACACTCGGCTCCTATAATTCACCCCTCCACTTT. Its translation: CASRKTTLGSYNSPLHF.

The chain combines TRBV3-1 (or the pseudogene TRBV3-2) with TRBJ2-4; D perhaps matches TRBD1 (6 bases). V lost 5 bases, J lost 3 bases, and 11 bases lay in between. Germline values: CDR1 LGHDT, CDR2 YNNKEL (reference sequence). The CDR3 totals 14 residues. CDR3 sequence reads: CASSKGQFKNIQYF. CDR3 nucleotides: TGTGCCAGCAGCAAGGGACAATTCAAAAACATTCAGTACTTC.

This clone has just one count. The genes are TRBV27 and TRBJ1-2; 10 bases align to TRBD1. V trimming: 1 base; J trimming: 7 bases; junction bases outside the gene matches: 15. The CDR3 spans 18 residues. CDR1 and CDR2 (germline): MNHEY, SMNVEV (reference sequence). This CDR3 reads CASSLWGAGTGVSGGYTF. CDR3 bases: TGTGCCAGCAGTTTATGGGGAGCCGGGACAGGGGTTTCGGGTGGCTACACCTTC.

The chain links TRBV20-1 to TRBJ2-3; no firm D call. This CDR3 region has 14 residues. The ends were cut back, 3 bases at V and 0 bases at J, with 10 bases in the middle. Germline V lookup: CDR1 DFQATT, CDR2 SNEGSKA (reference sequence). CDR3 region: CSASLSPSTDTQYF. The CDR3 DNA sequence: TGCAGTGCTAGTCTTAGCCCCAGCACAGATACGCAGTATTTT.